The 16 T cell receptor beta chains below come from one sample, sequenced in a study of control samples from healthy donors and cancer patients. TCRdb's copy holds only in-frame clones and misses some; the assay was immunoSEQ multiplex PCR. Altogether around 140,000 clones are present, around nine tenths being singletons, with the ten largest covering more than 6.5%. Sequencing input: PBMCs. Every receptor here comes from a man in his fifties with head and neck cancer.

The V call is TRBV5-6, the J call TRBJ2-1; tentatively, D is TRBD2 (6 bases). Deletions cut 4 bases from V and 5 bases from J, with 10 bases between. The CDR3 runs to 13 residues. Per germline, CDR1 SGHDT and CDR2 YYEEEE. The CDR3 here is CASSTDYHNEQFF. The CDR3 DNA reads TGTGCCAGCAGCACGGACTACCACAATGAGCAGTTCTTC.

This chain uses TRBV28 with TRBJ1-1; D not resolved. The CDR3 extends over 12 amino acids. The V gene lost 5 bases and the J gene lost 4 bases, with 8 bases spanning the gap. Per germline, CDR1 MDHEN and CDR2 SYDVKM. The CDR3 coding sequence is TGTGCCAGCAGTAAGAGAAGCACTGAAGCTTTCTTT. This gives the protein CASSKRSTEAFF.

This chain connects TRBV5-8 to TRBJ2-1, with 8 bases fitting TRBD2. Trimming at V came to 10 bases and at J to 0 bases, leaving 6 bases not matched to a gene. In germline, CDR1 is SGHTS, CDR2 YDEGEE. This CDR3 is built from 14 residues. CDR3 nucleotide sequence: TGTGCCTCGGGACTAGGGGACTCCTACAATGAGCAGTTCTTC. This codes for CASGLGDSYNEQFF.

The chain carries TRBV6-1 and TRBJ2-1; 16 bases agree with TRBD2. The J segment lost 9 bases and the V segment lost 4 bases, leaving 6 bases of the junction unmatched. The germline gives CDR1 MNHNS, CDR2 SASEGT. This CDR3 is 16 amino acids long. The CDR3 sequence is CASSAGLAGGSGEQFF. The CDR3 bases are TGTGCCAGCAGTGCGGGACTAGCGGGGGGGTCGGGTGAGCAGTTCTTC.

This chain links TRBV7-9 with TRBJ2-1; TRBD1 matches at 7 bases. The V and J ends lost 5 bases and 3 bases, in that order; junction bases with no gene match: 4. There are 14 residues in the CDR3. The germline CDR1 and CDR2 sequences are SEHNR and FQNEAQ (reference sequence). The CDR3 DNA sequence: TGTGCCAGCAGCCCATGGGACAGCTACAATGAGCAGTTCTTC. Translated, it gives CASSPWDSYNEQFF.

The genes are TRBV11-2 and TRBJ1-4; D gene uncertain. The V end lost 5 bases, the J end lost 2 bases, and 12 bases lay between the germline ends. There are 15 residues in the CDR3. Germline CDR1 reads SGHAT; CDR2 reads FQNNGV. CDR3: CASSPDGATNEKLFF. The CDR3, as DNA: TGTGCCAGCAGCCCGGACGGCGCGACTAATGAAAAACTGTTTTTT.

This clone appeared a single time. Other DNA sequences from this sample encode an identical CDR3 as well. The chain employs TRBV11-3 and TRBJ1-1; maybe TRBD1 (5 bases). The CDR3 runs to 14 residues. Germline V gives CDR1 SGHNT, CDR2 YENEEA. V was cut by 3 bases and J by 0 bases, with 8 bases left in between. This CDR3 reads CASSLSGVNTEAFF. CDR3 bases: TGTGCCAGCAGCTTGTCGGGGGTGAACACTGAAGCTTTCTTT.

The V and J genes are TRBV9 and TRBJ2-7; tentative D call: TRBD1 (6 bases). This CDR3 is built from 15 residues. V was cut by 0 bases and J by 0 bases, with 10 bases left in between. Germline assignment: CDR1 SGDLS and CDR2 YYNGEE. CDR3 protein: CASSVEGQSSYEQYF. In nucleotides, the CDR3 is TGTGCCAGCAGCGTAGAAGGACAGAGCTCCTACGAGCAGTACTTC.

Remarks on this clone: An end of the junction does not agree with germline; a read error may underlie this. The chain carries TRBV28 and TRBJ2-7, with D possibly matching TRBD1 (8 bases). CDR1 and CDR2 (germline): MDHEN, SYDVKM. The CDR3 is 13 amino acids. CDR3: CASSLQSGQGGTF. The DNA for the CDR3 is TGTGCCAGCAGTTTACAGTCCGGACAGGGAGGGACCTTC.

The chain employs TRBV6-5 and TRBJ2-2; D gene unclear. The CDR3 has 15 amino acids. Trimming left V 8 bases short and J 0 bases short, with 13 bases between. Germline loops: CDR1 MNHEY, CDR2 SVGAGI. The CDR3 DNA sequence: TGTGCCAGCGGTAGGCTGGGTTCGAACACCGGGGAGCTGTTTTTT. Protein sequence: CASGRLGSNTGELFF.

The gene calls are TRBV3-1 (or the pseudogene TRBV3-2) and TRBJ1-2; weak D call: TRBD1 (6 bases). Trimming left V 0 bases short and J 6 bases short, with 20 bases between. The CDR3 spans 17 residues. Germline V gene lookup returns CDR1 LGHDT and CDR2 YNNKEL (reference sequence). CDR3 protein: CASSQDPWAQGSHGYTF. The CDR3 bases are TGTGCCAGCAGCCAAGACCCCTGGGCACAGGGAAGTCATGGCTACACCTTC.

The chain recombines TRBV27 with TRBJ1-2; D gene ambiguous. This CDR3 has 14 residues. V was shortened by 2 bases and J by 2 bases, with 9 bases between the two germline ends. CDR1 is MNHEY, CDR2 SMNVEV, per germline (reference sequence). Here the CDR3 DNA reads TGTGCCAGCAGTTTAGCGGACGGAAACTATGGCTACACCTTC. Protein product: CASSLADGNYGYTF.

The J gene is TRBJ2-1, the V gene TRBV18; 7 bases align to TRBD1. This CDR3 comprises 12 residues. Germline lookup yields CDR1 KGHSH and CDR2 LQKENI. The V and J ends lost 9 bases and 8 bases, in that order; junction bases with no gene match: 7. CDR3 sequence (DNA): TGTGCCAGTTCGTTAGGGGGCGATGAGCAGTTCTTC. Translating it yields CASSLGGDEQFF.

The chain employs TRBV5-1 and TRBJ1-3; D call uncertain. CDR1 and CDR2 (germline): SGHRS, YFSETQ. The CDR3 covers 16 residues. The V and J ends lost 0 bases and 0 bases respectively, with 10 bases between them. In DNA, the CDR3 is TGCGCCAGCAGCTTGGGGGCAGACCGCTCTGGAAACACCATATATTTT. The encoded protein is CASSLGADRSGNTIYF.

DNA of the CDR3: TGTGCCAGCACGCGACTAGTCCTCTACAATGAGCAGTTCTTC. Protein: CASTRLVLYNEQFF. The chain is built from TRBV2 and TRBJ2-1; D is possibly TRBD2 (6 bases). Trimming cost V 7 bases and J 3 bases, with 13 bases left between them. CDR1 is SNHLY, CDR2 FYNNEI, per germline. There are 14 residues in the CDR3.

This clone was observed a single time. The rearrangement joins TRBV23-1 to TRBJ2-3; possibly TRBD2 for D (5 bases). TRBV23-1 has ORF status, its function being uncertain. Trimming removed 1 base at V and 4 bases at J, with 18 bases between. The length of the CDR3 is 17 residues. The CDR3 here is CASSQFLGLACSDTQYF. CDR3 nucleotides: TGCGCCAGCAGTCAATTTCTCGGGCTAGCCTGCTCAGATACGCAGTATTTT.